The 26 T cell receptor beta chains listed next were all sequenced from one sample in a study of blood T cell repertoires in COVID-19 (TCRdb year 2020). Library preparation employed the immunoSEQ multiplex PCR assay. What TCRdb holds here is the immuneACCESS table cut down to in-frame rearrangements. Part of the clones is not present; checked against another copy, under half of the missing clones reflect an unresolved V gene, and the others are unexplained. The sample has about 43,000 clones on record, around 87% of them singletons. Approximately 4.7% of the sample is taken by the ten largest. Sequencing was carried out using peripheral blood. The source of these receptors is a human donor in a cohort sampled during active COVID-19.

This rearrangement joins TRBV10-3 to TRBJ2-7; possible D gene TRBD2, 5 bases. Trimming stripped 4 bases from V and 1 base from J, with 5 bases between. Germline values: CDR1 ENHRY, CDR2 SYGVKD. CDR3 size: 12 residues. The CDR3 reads CAISGGSYEQYF. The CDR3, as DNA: TGTGCCATCAGTGGCGGGTCCTACGAGCAGTACTTC.

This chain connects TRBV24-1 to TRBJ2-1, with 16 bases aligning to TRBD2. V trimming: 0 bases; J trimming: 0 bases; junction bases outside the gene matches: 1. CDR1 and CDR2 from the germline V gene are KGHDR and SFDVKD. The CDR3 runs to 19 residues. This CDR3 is CATSDLGTSGRASYNEQFF. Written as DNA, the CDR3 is TGTGCCACCAGTGATTTGGGGACTAGCGGGAGGGCCTCCTACAATGAGCAGTTCTTC.

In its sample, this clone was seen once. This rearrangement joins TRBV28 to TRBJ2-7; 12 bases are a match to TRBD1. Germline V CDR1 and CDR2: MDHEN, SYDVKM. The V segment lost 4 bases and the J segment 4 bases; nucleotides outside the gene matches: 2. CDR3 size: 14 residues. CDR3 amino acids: CASSWDRGLYEQYF. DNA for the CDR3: TGTGCCAGCAGTTGGGACAGGGGGCTTTACGAGCAGTACTTC.

The DNA for the CDR3 is TGTGCCAGCAGCTTTTCCGGGACTAGCGAGTACAATGAGCAGTTCTTC. It is translated as CASSFSGTSEYNEQFF. The J gene is TRBJ2-1, the V gene TRBV11-2, with TRBD2 matching 10 bases. The CDR3 consists of 16 residues. Germline V gives CDR1 SGHAT, CDR2 FQNNGV. The V gene end was trimmed by 3 bases and the J gene end by 4 bases; junction bases not matched to a gene: 6.

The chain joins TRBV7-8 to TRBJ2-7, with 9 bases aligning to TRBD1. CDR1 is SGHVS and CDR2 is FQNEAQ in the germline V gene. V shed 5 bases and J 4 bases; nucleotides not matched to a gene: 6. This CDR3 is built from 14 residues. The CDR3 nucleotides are TGTGCCAGCAGCCAAGGGACAGGGCGGTACGAGCAGTACTTC. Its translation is CASSQGTGRYEQYF.

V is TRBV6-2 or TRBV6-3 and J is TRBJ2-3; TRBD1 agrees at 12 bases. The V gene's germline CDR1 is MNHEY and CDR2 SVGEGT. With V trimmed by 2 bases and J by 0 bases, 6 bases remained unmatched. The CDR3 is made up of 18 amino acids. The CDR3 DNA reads TGTGCCAGCAGTTACGATTGGGACAGGGGGCAAAGCACAGATACGCAGTATTTT. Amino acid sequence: CASSYDWDRGQSTDTQYF.

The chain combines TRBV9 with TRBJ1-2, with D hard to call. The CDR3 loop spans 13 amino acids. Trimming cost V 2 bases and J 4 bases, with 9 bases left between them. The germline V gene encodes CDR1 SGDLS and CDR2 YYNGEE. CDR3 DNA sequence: TGTGCCAGCAGCGTCCAGAATTCCTATGGCTACACCTTC. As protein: CASSVQNSYGYTF.

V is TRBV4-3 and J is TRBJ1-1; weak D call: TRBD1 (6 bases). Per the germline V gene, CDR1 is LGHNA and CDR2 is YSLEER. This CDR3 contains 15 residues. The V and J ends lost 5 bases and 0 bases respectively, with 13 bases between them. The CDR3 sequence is CASSSQGSVNTEAFF. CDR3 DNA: TGCGCCAGCAGCTCTCAGGGGTCAGTGAACACTGAAGCTTTCTTT.

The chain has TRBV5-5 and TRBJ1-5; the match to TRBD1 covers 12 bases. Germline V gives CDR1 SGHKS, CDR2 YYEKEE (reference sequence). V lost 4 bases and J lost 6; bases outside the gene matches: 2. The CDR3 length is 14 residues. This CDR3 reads CASSRDRGPQPQHF. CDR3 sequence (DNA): TGTGCCAGCAGCCGGGACAGGGGGCCTCAGCCCCAGCATTTT.

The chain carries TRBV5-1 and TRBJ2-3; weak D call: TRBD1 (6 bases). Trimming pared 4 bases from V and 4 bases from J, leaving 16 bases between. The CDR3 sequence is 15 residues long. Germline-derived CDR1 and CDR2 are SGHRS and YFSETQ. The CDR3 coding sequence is TGCGCCAGCAGCCCGGGACAAGTCGGGTCAGATACGCAGTATTTT. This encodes CASSPGQVGSDTQYF.

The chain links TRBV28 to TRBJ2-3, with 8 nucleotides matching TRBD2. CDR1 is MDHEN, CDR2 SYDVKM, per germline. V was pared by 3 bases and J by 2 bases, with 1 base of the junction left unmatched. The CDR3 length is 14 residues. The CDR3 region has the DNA TGTGCCAGCAGTTTCGGGGGGGTCACAGATACGCAGTATTTT. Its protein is CASSFGGVTDTQYF.

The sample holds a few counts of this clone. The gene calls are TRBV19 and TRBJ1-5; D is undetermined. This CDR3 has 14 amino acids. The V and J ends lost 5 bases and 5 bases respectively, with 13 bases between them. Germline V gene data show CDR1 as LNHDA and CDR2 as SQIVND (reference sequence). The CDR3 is CASSFELYHQPQHF. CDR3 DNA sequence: TGTGCCAGTAGTTTTGAACTTTACCATCAGCCCCAGCATTTT.

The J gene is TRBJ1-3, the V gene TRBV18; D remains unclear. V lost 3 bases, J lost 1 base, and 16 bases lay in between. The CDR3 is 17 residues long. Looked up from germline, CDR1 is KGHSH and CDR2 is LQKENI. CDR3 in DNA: TGTGCCAGCTCACCCGGCCCCCCCGGGGTATCTGGAAACACCATATATTTT. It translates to CASSPGPPGVSGNTIYF.

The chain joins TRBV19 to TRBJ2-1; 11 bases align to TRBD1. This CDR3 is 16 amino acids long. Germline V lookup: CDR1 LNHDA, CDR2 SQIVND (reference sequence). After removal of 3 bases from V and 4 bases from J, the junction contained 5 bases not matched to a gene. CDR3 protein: CASSIGDRGVYNEQFF. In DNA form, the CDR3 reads TGTGCCAGTAGTATCGGGGACAGGGGGGTATACAATGAGCAGTTCTTC. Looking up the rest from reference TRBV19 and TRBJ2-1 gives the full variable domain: DGGITQSPKYLFRKEGQNVTLSCEQNLNHDAMYWYRQDPGQGLRLIYYSQIVNDFQKGDIAEGYSVSREKKESFPLTVTSAQKNPTAFYLCASSIGDRGVYNEQFFGPGTRLTVL.

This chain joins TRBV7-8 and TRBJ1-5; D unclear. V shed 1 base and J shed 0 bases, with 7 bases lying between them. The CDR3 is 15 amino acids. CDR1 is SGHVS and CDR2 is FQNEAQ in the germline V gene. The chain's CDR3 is CASSLVPDSNQPQHF. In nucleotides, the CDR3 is TGTGCCAGCAGCTTAGTACCAGATAGCAATCAGCCCCAGCATTTT.

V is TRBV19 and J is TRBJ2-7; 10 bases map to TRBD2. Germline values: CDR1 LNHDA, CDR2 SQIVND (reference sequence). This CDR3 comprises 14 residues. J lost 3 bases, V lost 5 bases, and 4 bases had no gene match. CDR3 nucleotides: TGTGCCAGTAGTGGGGGACTAGCGAACTACGAGCAGTACTTC. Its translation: CASSGGLANYEQYF.

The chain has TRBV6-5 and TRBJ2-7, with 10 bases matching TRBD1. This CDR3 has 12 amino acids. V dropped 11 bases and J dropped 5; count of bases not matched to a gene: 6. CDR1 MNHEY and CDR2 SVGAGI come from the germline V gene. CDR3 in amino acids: CASRDRGHEQYF. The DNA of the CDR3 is TGTGCCTCCCGGGACAGGGGCCACGAGCAGTACTTC.

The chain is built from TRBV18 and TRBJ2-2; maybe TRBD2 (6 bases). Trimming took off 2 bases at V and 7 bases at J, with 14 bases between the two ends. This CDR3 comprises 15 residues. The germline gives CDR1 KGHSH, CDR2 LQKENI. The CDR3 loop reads CASSPRRDRRGELFF. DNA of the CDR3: TGTGCCAGCTCACCAAGGAGGGATCGGCGCGGGGAGCTGTTTTTT.

CDR3 protein: CASSQGASGSEQYF. CDR3 bases: TGTGCCAGCAGCCAAGGGGCTAGCGGGAGCGAGCAGTACTTC. V is TRBV3-1 (or the pseudogene TRBV3-2) and J is TRBJ2-7; 10 positions agree with TRBD2. V was clipped by 1 base and J by 6 bases; unmatched bases: 3. Germline CDR1 and CDR2: LGHDT and YNNKEL (reference sequence). This CDR3 comprises 14 residues.

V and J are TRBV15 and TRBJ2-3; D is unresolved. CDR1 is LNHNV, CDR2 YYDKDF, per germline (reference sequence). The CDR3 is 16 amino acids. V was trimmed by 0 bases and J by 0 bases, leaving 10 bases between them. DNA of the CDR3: TGTGCCACCAGCAGAGAAGGTACAGTTAGCACAGATACGCAGTATTTT. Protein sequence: CATSREGTVSTDTQYF.

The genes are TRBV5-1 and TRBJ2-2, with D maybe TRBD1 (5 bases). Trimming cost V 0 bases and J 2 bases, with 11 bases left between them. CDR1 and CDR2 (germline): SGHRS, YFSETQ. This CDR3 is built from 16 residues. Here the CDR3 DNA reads TGCGCCAGCAGCTTGGTGAGACAGTCCAACACCGGGGAGCTGTTTTTT. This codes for CASSLVRQSNTGELFF. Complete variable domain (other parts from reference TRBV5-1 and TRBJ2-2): KAGVTQTPRYLIKTRGQQVTLSCSPISGHRSVSWYQQTPGQGLQFLFEYFSETQRNKGNFPGRFSGRQFSNSRSEMNVSTLELGDSALYLCASSLVRQSNTGELFFGEGSRLTVL.

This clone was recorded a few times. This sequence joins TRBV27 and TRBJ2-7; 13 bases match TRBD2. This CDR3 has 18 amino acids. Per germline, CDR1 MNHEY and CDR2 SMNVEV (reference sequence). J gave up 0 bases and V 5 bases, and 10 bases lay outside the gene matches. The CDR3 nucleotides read TGTGCCAGCAGTCCCGGACTAGCGGGAGTAAATCCCTCCTACGAGCAGTACTTC. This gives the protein CASSPGLAGVNPSYEQYF.

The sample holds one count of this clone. The CDR3 nucleotides are TGTGCCAGCAGCTTCGGAGTGGGGAACACTGAAGCTTTCTTT. It is translated as CASSFGVGNTEAFF. The chain joins TRBV7-3 to TRBJ1-1; unclear D gene. The germline V and J ends were trimmed by 3 bases and 1 base, with 9 bases remaining between them. Germline V gives CDR1 SGHTA, CDR2 FQGTGA. This CDR3 is 14 amino acids long.

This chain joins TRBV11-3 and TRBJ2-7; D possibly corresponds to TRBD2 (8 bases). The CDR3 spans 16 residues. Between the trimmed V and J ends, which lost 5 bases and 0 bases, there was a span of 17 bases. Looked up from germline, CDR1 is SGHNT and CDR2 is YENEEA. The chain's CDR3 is CASSLHSGDSSYEQYF. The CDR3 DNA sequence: TGTGCCAGCAGCCTCCATAGCGGGGACAGCTCCTACGAGCAGTACTTC.

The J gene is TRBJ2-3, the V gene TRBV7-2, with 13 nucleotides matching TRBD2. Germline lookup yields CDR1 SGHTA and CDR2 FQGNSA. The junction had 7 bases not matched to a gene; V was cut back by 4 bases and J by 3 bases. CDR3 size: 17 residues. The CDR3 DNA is TGTGCCAGCAGCTCCGCCACTAGCGGGAGGGGGACAGATACGCAGTATTTT. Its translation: CASSSATSGRGTDTQYF.

CDR3 bases: TGCGCCAGCAGGGGGGCAGGCGGCTCCTACAATGAGCAGTTCTTC. It specifies CASRGAGGSYNEQFF. The chain joins TRBV5-1 to TRBJ2-1; a possible D gene is TRBD1 (6 bases). Trimming took 5 bases from V and 0 from J, leaving 12 bases between them. From germline, CDR1 is SGHRS and CDR2 YFSETQ. The CDR3 spans 15 residues.